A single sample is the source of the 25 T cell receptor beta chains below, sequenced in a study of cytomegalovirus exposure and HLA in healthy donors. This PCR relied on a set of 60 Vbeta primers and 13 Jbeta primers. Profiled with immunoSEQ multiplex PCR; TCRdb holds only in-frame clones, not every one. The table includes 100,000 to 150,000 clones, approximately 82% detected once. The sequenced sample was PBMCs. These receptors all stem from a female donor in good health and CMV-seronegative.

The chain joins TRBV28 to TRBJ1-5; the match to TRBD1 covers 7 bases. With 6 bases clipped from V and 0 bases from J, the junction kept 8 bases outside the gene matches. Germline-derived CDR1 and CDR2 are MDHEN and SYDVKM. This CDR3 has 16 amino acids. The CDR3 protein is CASRAGTAYSNQPQHF. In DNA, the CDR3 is TGTGCCAGCAGAGCAGGGACAGCTTATAGCAATCAGCCCCAGCATTTT.

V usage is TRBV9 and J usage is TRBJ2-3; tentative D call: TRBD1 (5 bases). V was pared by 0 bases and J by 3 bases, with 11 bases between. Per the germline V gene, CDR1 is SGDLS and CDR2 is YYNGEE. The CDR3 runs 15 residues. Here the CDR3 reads CASSVDIGVTDTQYF. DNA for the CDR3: TGTGCCAGCAGCGTAGACATAGGGGTGACAGATACGCAGTATTTT.

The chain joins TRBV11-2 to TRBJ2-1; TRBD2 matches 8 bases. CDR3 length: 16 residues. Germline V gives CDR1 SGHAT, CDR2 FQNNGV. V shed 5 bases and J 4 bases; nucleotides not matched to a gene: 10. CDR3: CASSPRTSSWYNEQFF. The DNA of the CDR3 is TGTGCCAGCAGCCCCCGGACTAGCAGCTGGTACAATGAGCAGTTCTTC.

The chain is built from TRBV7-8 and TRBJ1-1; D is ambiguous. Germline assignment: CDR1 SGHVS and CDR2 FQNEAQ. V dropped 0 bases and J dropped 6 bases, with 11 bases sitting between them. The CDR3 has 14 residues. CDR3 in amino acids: CASSLAGSAAEAFF. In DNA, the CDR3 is TGTGCCAGCAGCTTAGCCGGGAGCGCGGCTGAAGCTTTCTTT.

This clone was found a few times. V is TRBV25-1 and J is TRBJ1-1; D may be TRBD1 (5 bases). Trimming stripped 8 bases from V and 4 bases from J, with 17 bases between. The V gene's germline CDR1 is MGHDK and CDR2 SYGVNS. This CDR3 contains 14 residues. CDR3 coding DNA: TGTGCCAGCTCCTCCCTAGGGGAAATCACTGAAGCTTTCTTT. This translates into CASSSLGEITEAFF.

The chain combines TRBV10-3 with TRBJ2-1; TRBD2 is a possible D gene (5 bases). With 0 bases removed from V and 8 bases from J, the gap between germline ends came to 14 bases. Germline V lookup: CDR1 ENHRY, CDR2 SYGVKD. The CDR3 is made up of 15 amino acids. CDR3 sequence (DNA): TGTGCCATCAGTGAGTCAGGGAGAGGTCGGGATGAGCAGTTCTTC. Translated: CAISESGRGRDEQFF.

CDR3 sequence (DNA): TGCGCCAGCAGCTTGGTACAGATACAAGAGACCCAGTACTTC. This gives the protein CASSLVQIQETQYF. The chain couples TRBV5-1 to TRBJ2-5; D remains ambiguous. From germline, CDR1 is SGHRS and CDR2 YFSETQ. V lost 0 bases and J lost 2, with 8 bases in between. This CDR3 has 14 amino acids.

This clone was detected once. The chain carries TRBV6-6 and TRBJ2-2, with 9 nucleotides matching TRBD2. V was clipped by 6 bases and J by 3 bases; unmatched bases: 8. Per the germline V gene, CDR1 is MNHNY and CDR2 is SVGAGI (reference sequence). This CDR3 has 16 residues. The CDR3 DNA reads TGTGCCAGCAGCCGACTAGCGGCCGGGGACACCGGGGAGCTGTTTTTT. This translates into CASSRLAAGDTGELFF.

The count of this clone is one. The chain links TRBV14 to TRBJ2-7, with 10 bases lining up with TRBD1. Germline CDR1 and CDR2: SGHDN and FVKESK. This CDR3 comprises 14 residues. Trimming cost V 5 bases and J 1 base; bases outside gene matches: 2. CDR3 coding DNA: TGTGCCAGCAGCAGGGACAGGGGATCCTACGAGCAGTACTTC. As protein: CASSRDRGSYEQYF.

As DNA, the CDR3 is TGTGCCACCAGCAGAGATCCGGGGAGCCAAGAGACCCAGTACTTC. Translated, it gives CATSRDPGSQETQYF. The chain combines TRBV15 with TRBJ2-5, with TRBD2 as a possible D gene (5 bases). The germline V gene has CDR1 LNHNV and CDR2 YYDKDF (reference sequence). The CDR3 sequence is 15 residues long. V was pared by 0 bases and J by 1 base, with 9 bases between.

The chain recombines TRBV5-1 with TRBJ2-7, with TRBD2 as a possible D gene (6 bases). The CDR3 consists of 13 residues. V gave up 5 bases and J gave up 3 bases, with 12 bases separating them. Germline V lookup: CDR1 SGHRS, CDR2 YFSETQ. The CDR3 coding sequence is TGCGCCAGCAGACGGGACTCCTTCTACGAGCAGTACTTC. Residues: CASRRDSFYEQYF.

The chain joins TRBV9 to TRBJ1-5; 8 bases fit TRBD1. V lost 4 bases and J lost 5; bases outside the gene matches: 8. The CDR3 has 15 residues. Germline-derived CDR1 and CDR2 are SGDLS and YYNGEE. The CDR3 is CASSPGQGFDQPQHF. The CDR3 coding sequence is TGTGCCAGCAGCCCCGGACAGGGTTTCGATCAGCCCCAGCATTTT.

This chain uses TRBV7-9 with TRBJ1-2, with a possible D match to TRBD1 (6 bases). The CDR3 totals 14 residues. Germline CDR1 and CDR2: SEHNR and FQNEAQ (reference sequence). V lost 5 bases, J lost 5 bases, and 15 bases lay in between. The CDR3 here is CASSLRDIPYGYTF. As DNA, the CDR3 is TGTGCCAGCAGCCTCCGGGACATACCGTATGGCTACACCTTC.

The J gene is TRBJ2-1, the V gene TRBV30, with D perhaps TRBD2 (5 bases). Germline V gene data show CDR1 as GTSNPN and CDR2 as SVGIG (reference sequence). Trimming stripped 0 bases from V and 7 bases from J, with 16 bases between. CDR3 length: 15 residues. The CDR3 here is CAWSVLIASSNEQFF. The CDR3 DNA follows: TGTGCCTGGAGTGTACTGATAGCGAGTAGTAATGAGCAGTTCTTC.

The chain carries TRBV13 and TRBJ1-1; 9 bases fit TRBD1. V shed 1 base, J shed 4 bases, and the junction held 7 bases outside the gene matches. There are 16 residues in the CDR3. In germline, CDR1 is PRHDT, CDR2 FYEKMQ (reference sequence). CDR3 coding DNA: TGTGCCAGCAGCTTAGAACAGGGGGCATTGGGCACTGAAGCTTTCTTT. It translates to CASSLEQGALGTEAFF. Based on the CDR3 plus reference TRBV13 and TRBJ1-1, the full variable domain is AAGVIQSPRHLIKEKRETATLKCYPIPRHDTVYWYQQGPGQDPQFLISFYEKMQSDKGSIPDRFSAQQFSDYHSELNMSSLELGDSALYFCASSLEQGALGTEAFFGQGTRLTVV.

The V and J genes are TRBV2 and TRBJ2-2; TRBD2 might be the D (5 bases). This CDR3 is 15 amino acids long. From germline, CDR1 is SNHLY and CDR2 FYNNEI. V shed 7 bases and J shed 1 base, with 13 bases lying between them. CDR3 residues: CASTSRRLNTGELFF. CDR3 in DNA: TGTGCCAGCACCTCCCGGAGGCTGAACACCGGGGAGCTGTTTTTT.

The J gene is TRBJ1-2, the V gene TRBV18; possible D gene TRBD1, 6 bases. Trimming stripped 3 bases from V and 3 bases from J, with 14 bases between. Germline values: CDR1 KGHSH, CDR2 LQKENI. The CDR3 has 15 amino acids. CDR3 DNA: TGTGCCAGCTCACCCTGGACAGAAGTCGACTATGGCTACACCTTC. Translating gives CASSPWTEVDYGYTF. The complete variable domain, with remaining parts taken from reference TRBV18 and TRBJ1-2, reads NAGVMQNPRHLVRRRGQEARLRCSPMKGHSHVYWYRQLPEEGLKFMVYLQKENIIDESGMPKERFSAEFPKEGPSILRIQQVVRGDSAAYFCASSPWTEVDYGYTFGSGTRLTVV.

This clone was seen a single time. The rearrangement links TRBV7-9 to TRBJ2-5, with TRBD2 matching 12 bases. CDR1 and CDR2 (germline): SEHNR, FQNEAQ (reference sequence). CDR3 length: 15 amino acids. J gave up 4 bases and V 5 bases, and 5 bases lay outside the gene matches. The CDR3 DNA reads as TGTGCCAGCAGCGAGACTAGCGGGAGTGCAGAGACCCAGTACTTC. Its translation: CASSETSGSAETQYF.

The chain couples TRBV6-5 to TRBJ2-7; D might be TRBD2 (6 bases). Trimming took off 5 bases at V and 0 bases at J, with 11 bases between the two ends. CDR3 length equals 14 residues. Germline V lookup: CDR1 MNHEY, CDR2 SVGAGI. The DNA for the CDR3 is TGTGCCAGCAGTCGCGGGAACCCCTCCTACGAGCAGTACTTC. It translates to CASSRGNPSYEQYF.

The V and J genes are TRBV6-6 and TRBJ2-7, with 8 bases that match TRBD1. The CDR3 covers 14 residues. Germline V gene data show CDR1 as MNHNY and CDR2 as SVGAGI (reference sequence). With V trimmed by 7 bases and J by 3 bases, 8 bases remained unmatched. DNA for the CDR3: TGTGCCAGCAACCGCCCAGGACAGGGCTACGAGCAGTACTTC. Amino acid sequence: CASNRPGQGYEQYF.

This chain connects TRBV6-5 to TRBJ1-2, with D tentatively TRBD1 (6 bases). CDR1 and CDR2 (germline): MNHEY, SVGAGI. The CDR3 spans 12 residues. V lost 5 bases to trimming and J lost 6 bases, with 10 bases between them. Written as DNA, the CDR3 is TGTGCCAGCAGTAGGGGGGGCGATGGCTACACCTTC. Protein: CASSRGGDGYTF.

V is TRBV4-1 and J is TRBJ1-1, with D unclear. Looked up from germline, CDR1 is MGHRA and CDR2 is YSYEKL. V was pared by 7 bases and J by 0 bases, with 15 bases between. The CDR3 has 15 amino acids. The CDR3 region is CASMNVGGVNTEAFF. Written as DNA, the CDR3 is TGCGCCAGCATGAACGTCGGCGGAGTGAACACTGAAGCTTTCTTT.

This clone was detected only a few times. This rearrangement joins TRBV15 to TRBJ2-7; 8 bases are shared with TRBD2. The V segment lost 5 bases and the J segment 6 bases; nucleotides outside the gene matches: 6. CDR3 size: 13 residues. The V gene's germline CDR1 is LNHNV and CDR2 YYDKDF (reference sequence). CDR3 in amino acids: CATSGGLAGEQYF. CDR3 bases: TGTGCCACCAGCGGCGGACTAGCAGGCGAGCAGTACTTC.

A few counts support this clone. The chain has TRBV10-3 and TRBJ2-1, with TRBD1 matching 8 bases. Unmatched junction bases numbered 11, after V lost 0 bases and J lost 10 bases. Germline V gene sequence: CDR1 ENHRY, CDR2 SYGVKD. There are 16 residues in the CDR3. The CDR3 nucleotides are TGTGCCATCAGTGAGTCGCGGAGACAGGGGTCAGAGGAGCAGTTCTTC. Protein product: CAISESRRQGSEEQFF.

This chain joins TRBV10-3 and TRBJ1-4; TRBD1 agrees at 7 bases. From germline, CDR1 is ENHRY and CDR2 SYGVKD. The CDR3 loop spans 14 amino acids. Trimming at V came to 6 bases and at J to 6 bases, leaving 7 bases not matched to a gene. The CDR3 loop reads CAISPGTEHEKLFF. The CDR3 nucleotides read TGTGCCATCAGCCCCGGGACAGAGCATGAAAAACTGTTTTTT.